A single sample is the source of the 5 T cell receptor beta chains below, sequenced in a study of beta chain features in type 1 diabetes. Of the isolated RNA, all was reverse transcribed, and so the sequenced material was expressed TCRB transcripts. Clones were sequenced by immunoSEQ multiplex PCR, and TCRdb holds only the in-frame ones, with some missing. The profile shows 250,000 to 350,000 clones, around 15% of them singletons. Sequencing input: central memory CD4+ T cells from blood. The receptors shown here come from a young man in good health.

This clone appeared a few times. V is TRBV2 and J is TRBJ2-4; a weak D match, TRBD1 (5 bases). Trimming took 7 bases from V and 0 from J, leaving 16 bases between them. CDR3 size: 16 residues. Germline V gene data show CDR1 as SNHLY and CDR2 as FYNNEI. CDR3 loop: CASNTGHLLAKNIQYF. CDR3 coding DNA: TGTGCCAGCAATACAGGACATTTACTAGCCAAAAACATTCAGTACTTC.

The V and J genes are TRBV6-1 and TRBJ2-5; 8 bases match TRBD1. CDR1 MNHNS and CDR2 SASEGT come from the germline V gene. The length of the CDR3 is 15 residues. The ends lost 5 bases at V and 5 bases at J; junction bases unmatched: 10. CDR3 sequence (DNA): TGTGCCAGCAGTCTGAGGGGACAGGTCTATGAGACCCAGTACTTC. Its protein product is CASSLRGQVYETQYF.

This clone was recorded at least ten times. At the DNA level, this CDR3 is encoded by other sequences in the same sample as well. V is TRBV4-1 and J is TRBJ1-6; D gene uncertain. The germline V gene encodes CDR1 MGHRA and CDR2 YSYEKL. The V gene lost 1 base and the J gene lost 4 bases, with 11 bases spanning the gap. This CDR3 region has 16 residues. CDR3 in amino acids: CASSQVRPGYNSPLHF. The CDR3 DNA is TGCGCCAGCAGCCAAGTCAGACCCGGTTATAATTCACCCCTCCACTTT.

In this sample, this clone turned up a few times. Here the CDR3 reads CASSATPAGLRTDTQYF. The CDR3 nucleotides read TGTGCCAGCAGCGCCACACCGGCGGGGTTGCGCACAGATACGCAGTATTTT. V usage is TRBV9 and J usage is TRBJ2-3; tentative D call: TRBD2 (6 bases). Germline V gene lookup returns CDR1 SGDLS and CDR2 YYNGEE. The V gene lost 3 bases and the J gene lost 1 base, with 18 bases spanning the gap. This CDR3 has 17 amino acids.

The CDR3, as DNA: TGCGCCAGCAGCTCCGGACGCGGGTCGGGCACAGATACGCAGTATTTT. It specifies CASSSGRGSGTDTQYF. V and J are TRBV5-1 and TRBJ2-3, with D tentatively TRBD2 (5 bases). V dropped 3 bases and J dropped 1 base, with 15 bases sitting between them. The CDR3 is made up of 16 amino acids. From germline, CDR1 is SGHRS and CDR2 YFSETQ.